The 10 T cell receptor beta chains reported below all come from one sample, sequenced in a study of cytomegalovirus exposure and HLA in healthy donors. Researchers ran the PCR with 60 Vbeta and 13 Jbeta primers. Assay: immunoSEQ multiplex PCR; the TCRdb copy retains only in-frame clones and omits some. The sample records fewer than 350,000 clones, 70% to 90% being singletons. The sequenced material came from PBMCs. These TCRs come from a woman under 30 in good health and CMV-seronegative.

The chain employs TRBV9 and TRBJ2-1; D possibly corresponds to TRBD2 (7 bases). The V and J ends lost 2 bases and 6 bases respectively, with 12 bases between them. The germline CDR1 and CDR2 sequences are SGDLS and YYNGEE. The CDR3 has 14 amino acids. The CDR3 sequence: CASSVSGGLNEQFF. The CDR3 DNA reads as TGTGCCAGCAGCGTCTCGGGGGGCCTCAATGAGCAGTTCTTC.

This chain uses TRBV4-1 with TRBJ1-5; TRBD1 aligns across 8 bases. The length of the CDR3 is 14 residues. V trimming: 5 bases; J trimming: 6 bases; junction bases outside the gene matches: 6. The germline V gene encodes CDR1 MGHRA and CDR2 YSYEKL. CDR3 coding DNA: TGCGCCAGCAGCTTTGACAGGGGTCGTCAGCCCCAGCATTTT. Translating gives CASSFDRGRQPQHF.

The chain carries TRBV19 and TRBJ2-2; weak D call: TRBD1 (6 bases). Per the germline V gene, CDR1 is LNHDA and CDR2 is SQIVND (reference sequence). The CDR3 runs to 16 residues. V lost 3 bases, J lost 5 bases, and 16 bases lay in between. Here the CDR3 DNA reads TGTGCCAGTAGTATCCAAGGGGGAAAAAAGACCGGGGAGCTGTTTTTT. It yields the protein CASSIQGGKKTGELFF.

V is TRBV18 and J is TRBJ2-7; 7 nucleotides match TRBD1. After removal of 2 bases from V and 1 base from J, the junction contained 2 bases not matched to a gene. The CDR3 runs 14 residues. Germline CDR1 is KGHSH and CDR2 is LQKENI. CDR3 sequence: CASSPKGQSYEQYF. CDR3 nucleotide sequence: TGTGCCAGCTCACCAAAGGGACAGTCCTACGAGCAGTACTTC.

The chain uses TRBV19 and TRBJ2-7; D uncertain. Trimming took 3 bases from V and 3 from J, leaving 9 bases between them. There are 13 residues in the CDR3. Germline lookup yields CDR1 LNHDA and CDR2 SQIVND (reference sequence). The CDR3 spells CASSITPGYEQYF. The CDR3 DNA is TGTGCCAGTAGTATTACCCCGGGCTACGAGCAGTACTTC.

This chain joins TRBV30 and TRBJ2-3, with D hard to call. With 1 base removed from V and 2 bases from J, the gap between germline ends came to 7 bases. This CDR3 spans 13 amino acids. CDR1 GTSNPN and CDR2 SVGIG come from the germline V gene (reference sequence). The CDR3 loop reads CAWSGYFTDTQYF. For the CDR3, the DNA is TGTGCCTGGAGTGGATACTTCACAGATACGCAGTATTTT.

The gene calls are TRBV12-5 and TRBJ2-1; tentative D call: TRBD1 (6 bases). The germline gives CDR1 LGHNT, CDR2 FRNRAP. The V end lost 0 bases, the J end lost 10 bases, and 13 bases lay between the germline ends. This CDR3 comprises 14 residues. The DNA of the CDR3 is TGTGCTAGTGGTTTGGTACAGGGAGTGACGGAGCAGTTCTTC. This codes for CASGLVQGVTEQFF.

This clone was picked up one time. J is TRBJ2-1 and V is TRBV11-3; 8 bases map to TRBD1. The CDR3 is made up of 15 amino acids. Germline V lookup: CDR1 SGHNT, CDR2 YENEEA. V gave up 5 bases and J gave up 0 bases; unmatched junction bases: 3. The CDR3 DNA follows: TGTGCCAGCAGCGTGGGACAGGCCTCCTACAATGAGCAGTTCTTC. Translation: CASSVGQASYNEQFF.

The genes are TRBV13 and TRBJ2-3; 12 bases agree with TRBD2. The ends lost 5 bases at V and 1 base at J; junction bases unmatched: 1. The length of the CDR3 is 15 residues. Germline CDR1 reads PRHDT; CDR2 reads FYEKMQ (reference sequence). CDR3 in amino acids: CASSRLAGGTDTQYF. The CDR3 DNA is TGTGCCAGCAGCCGACTAGCGGGAGGCACAGATACGCAGTATTTT.

The rearrangement links TRBV5-1 to TRBJ2-1; a weak D match, TRBD2 (9 bases). V was pared by 5 bases and J by 10 bases, with 40 bases between. The CDR3 is 21 residues long. CDR1 SGHRS and CDR2 YFSETQ come from the germline V gene. The CDR3 sequence is CASSLVSDRATSGDTLREQFF. In DNA form, the CDR3 reads TGCGCCAGCAGTCTAGTATCGGACAGGGCGACTAGCGGCGATACCTTGCGGGAGCAGTTCTTC.